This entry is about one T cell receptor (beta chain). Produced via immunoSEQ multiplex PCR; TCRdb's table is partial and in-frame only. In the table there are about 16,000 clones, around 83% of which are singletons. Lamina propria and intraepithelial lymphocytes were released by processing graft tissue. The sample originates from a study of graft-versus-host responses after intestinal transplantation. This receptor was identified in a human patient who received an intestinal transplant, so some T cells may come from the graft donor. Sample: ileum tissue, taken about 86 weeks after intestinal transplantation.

The CDR3 protein is CASSITLDPHPQHF. As DNA, the CDR3 is TGTGCCAGTAGTATAACCTTGGATCCTCACCCCCAGCATTTT. This chain uses TRBV19 with TRBJ1-5; no reliable D call. CDR1 is LNHDA, CDR2 SQIVND, per germline (reference sequence). Trimming pared 2 bases from V and 10 bases from J, leaving 15 bases between. This CDR3 is built from 14 residues. The complete variable domain, with remaining parts taken from reference TRBV19 and TRBJ1-5, reads DGGITQSPKYLFRKEGQNVTLSCEQNLNHDAMYWYRQDPGQGLRLIYYSQIVNDFQKGDIAEGYSVSREKKESFPLTVTSAQKNPTAFYLCASSITLDPHPQHFGDGTRLSIL.